A selection of T cell receptor beta chains follows, all from one sample in a study of blood T cell repertoires in COVID-19. Produced via immunoSEQ multiplex PCR; TCRdb's table is partial and in-frame only. The sample includes fewer than 450,000 clones, approximately 87% seen only once; the top ten take around 6%. The material sequenced was peripheral blood. All receptors come from a woman in her forties or fifties with COVID-19, enrolled during active disease. The CDR3 runs from the conserved cysteine through the conserved F or W. Each record gives: J gene, V gene, clone size, D gene, CDR3 length, CDR3 DNA, CDR3 protein. D genes are given only for firm matches. Expanded clones are given a class, and other clones once, few, many or no size at all.

J: TRBJ2-1; V: TRBV5-1; size: -; D: TRBD2; length: 14; DNA: TGCGCCAGCAGCTCTACTAGCGGGAGCTATGAGCAGTTCTTC; CDR3: CASSSTSGSYEQFF
J: TRBJ2-5; V: TRBV11-3; size: -; D: TRBD2; length: 13; DNA: TGTGCCAGCAGCCGAGGGACGGGAGGGACCCAGTACTTC; CDR3: CASSRGTGGTQYF
J: TRBJ2-7; V: TRBV23-1; size: -; D: TRBD1; length: 15; DNA: TGCGCCAGCGGAGCCCCGGACAGGTCGACCTACGAGCAGTACTTC; CDR3: CASGAPDRSTYEQYF
J: TRBJ2-6; V: TRBV6-5; size: -; D: -; length: 15; DNA: TGTGCCAGCAGTTACCGGGACACTGGGGCCAACGTCCTGACTTTC; CDR3: CASSYRDTGANVLTF
J: TRBJ2-3; V: TRBV7-9; size: -; D: -; length: 16; DNA: TGTGCCAGCAGCCCACTAGGGGGTAGCCCCACAGATACGCAGTATTTT; CDR3: CASSPLGGSPTDTQYF
J: TRBJ2-3; V: TRBV6-5; size: -; D: TRBD2; length: 15; DNA: TGTGCCAGCAGTTCCATAGCGGGACACACAGATACGCAGTATTTT; CDR3: CASSSIAGHTDTQYF
J: TRBJ2-5; V: TRBV6-1; size: -; D: -; length: 18; DNA: TGTGCCAGCAGTGAATTCGGCGTAGGCAGGGCCAACCAAGAGACCCAGTACTTC; CDR3: CASSEFGVGRANQETQYF
J: TRBJ1-1; V: TRBV5-1; size: once; D: -; length: 16; DNA: TGCGCCAGCAGCTTGGCCCCCCTGGGAGGTAACACTGAAGCTTTCTTT; CDR3: CASSLAPLGGNTEAFF
J: TRBJ2-1; V: TRBV19; size: -; D: TRBD2; length: 16; DNA: TGTGCCAGTAGCGCAAGACTAGCGGGGCAATACAATGAGCAGTTCTTC; CDR3: CASSARLAGQYNEQFF
J: TRBJ1-2; V: TRBV19; size: -; D: -; length: 11; DNA: TGTGCCAGTACGAGAGGGTATGGCTACACCTTC; CDR3: CASTRGYGYTF
J: TRBJ2-1; V: TRBV19; size: -; D: TRBD2; length: 15; DNA: TGTGCCAGTAGCTCCCTAGCGGGAGGCTACAATGAGCAGTTCTTC; CDR3: CASSSLAGGYNEQFF
J: TRBJ1-2; V: TRBV6-2/TRBV6-3; size: -; D: TRBD1; length: 19; DNA: TGTGCCAGCAGCCCTGCGACAGGGGGCCTCGGGAGGCGTAACTATGGCTACACCTTC; CDR3: CASSPATGGLGRRNYGYTF
J: TRBJ2-7; V: TRBV5-1; size: -; D: TRBD1; length: 18; DNA: TGCGCCAGCAGCTTGAGTCCGACAGGGGGAGAGGGGTCCTACGAGCAGTACTTC; CDR3: CASSLSPTGGEGSYEQYF
J: TRBJ1-1; V: TRBV5-1; size: -; D: TRBD1; length: 17; DNA: TGCGCCAGCAGCTTGGGACCTCAAGGACAGGTGGACACTGAAGCTTTCTTT; CDR3: CASSLGPQGQVDTEAFF
J: TRBJ1-5; V: TRBV19; size: -; D: TRBD1; length: 14; DNA: TGTGCCAGTAGCCGGGACAGGAACAATCAGCCCCAGCATTTT; CDR3: CASSRDRNNQPQHF
J: TRBJ1-5; V: TRBV6-5; size: -; D: -; length: 15; DNA: TGTGCCAGCAGTTACTCATCAAATAGCAATCAGCCCCAGCATTTT; CDR3: CASSYSSNSNQPQHF
J: TRBJ1-2; V: TRBV28; size: -; D: -; length: 11; DNA: TGTGCCAGCAGCCCAGGGTTTGGCTACACCTTC; CDR3: CASSPGFGYTF
J: TRBJ1-5; V: TRBV10-3; size: few; D: -; length: 14; DNA: TGTGCCATCAGTGAGTCCGGGGGCAATCAGCCCCAGCATTTT; CDR3: CAISESGGNQPQHF
J: TRBJ2-7; V: TRBV19; size: -; D: TRBD1; length: 13; DNA: TGTGCCAGCAGGCGACAGGGGGACAACGAGCAGTACTTC; CDR3: CASRRQGDNEQYF
J: TRBJ2-7; V: TRBV27; size: -; D: -; length: 13; DNA: TGTGCCAGCAGTCGACAGGTTCACTACGAGCAGTACTTC; CDR3: CASSRQVHYEQYF
J: TRBJ2-3; V: TRBV14; size: -; D: -; length: 14; DNA: TGTGCCAGCAGCTCACTAGAAGGCACAGATACGCAGTATTTT; CDR3: CASSSLEGTDTQYF
J: TRBJ1-3; V: TRBV5-5; size: -; D: -; length: 14; DNA: TGTGCCAGCAGCTTGGTAGGGCAGGGTGACACCATATATTTT; CDR3: CASSLVGQGDTIYF
J: TRBJ2-4; V: TRBV4-2; size: few; D: TRBD1; length: 17; DNA: TGTGCCAGCAGCCAAGATTTGACAGGGGAATCCAAAAACATTCAGTACTTC; CDR3: CASSQDLTGESKNIQYF
J: TRBJ1-1; V: TRBV6-2/TRBV6-3; size: -; D: -; length: 14; DNA: TGTGCCAGCAGTTACTCGAGAGGGAACACTGAAGCTTTCTTT; CDR3: CASSYSRGNTEAFF
J: TRBJ1-6; V: TRBV5-6; size: -; D: -; length: 17; DNA: TGTGCCAGCAGCATGCTTTCCTCCGGGACACCTAATTCACCCCTCCACTTT; CDR3: CASSMLSSGTPNSPLHF
J: TRBJ1-2; V: TRBV24-1; size: -; D: TRBD1; length: 16; DNA: TGTGCCACCAGTGACCCCGCGGCAGGGGGTTCTTATGGCTACACCTTC; CDR3: CATSDPAAGGSYGYTF
J: TRBJ1-6; V: TRBV7-9; size: few; D: -; length: 14; DNA: TGTGCCAGCAGCTCAGGGGTGAGGGGTTCACCCCTCCACTTT; CDR3: CASSSGVRGSPLHF
J: TRBJ2-1; V: TRBV21-1; size: -; D: -; length: 14; DNA: TGTGCCAGCAGCAAACGGCAGGGTTACAATGAGCAGTTCTTC; CDR3: CASSKRQGYNEQFF
J: TRBJ2-1; V: TRBV19; size: -; D: TRBD2; length: 15; DNA: TGTGCCAGTAGTATAGGACGACTAGCGACCAATGAGCAGTTCTTC; CDR3: CASSIGRLATNEQFF
J: TRBJ2-7; V: TRBV5-6; size: -; D: -; length: 11; DNA: TGTGCCAGCAGCTGGACGGGAGAGCAGTACTTC; CDR3: CASSWTGEQYF